This passage covers 3 T cell receptor beta chains from one sample sequenced in a study of cytomegalovirus exposure and HLA in healthy donors. A multiplex PCR was run with 60 Vbeta primers and 13 Jbeta primers. Method: immunoSEQ multiplex PCR; TCRdb's copy keeps in-frame clones and lacks some. The sample lists approximately 140,000 clones; over 60% were seen once. The source material was PBMCs. Source of these receptors: a man in his forties or fifties in good health and CMV-seronegative.

V is TRBV6-5 and J is TRBJ1-1; D may be TRBD1 (6 bases). CDR1 MNHEY and CDR2 SVGAGI come from the germline V gene. The CDR3 runs to 13 residues. Trimming left V 4 bases short and J 6 bases short, with 12 bases between. In DNA form, the CDR3 reads TGTGCCAGCAGTTTTCTCACAGGGTCTGAAGCTTTCTTT. Residues: CASSFLTGSEAFF.

This clone was recorded once. V is TRBV27 and J is TRBJ2-7, with TRBD1 matching over 10 bases. The CDR3 has 15 amino acids. The V gene's germline CDR1 is MNHEY and CDR2 SMNVEV (reference sequence). V was pared by 5 bases and J by 2 bases, with 6 bases of the junction left unmatched. The CDR3: CASSKEGTGAYEQYF. The CDR3 nucleotides are TGTGCCAGCAGTAAAGAAGGGACAGGGGCCTACGAGCAGTACTTC.

The chain couples TRBV28 to TRBJ2-3; the D gene is possibly TRBD2 (6 bases). Between the trimmed V and J ends, which lost 6 bases and 5 bases, there was a span of 18 bases. The CDR3 consists of 15 residues. The V gene's germline CDR1 is MDHEN and CDR2 SYDVKM. Written as DNA, the CDR3 is TGTGCCAGCAGGCCGATCACCGCGCGGGGAGATACGCAGTATTTT. Translated, it gives CASRPITARGDTQYF.